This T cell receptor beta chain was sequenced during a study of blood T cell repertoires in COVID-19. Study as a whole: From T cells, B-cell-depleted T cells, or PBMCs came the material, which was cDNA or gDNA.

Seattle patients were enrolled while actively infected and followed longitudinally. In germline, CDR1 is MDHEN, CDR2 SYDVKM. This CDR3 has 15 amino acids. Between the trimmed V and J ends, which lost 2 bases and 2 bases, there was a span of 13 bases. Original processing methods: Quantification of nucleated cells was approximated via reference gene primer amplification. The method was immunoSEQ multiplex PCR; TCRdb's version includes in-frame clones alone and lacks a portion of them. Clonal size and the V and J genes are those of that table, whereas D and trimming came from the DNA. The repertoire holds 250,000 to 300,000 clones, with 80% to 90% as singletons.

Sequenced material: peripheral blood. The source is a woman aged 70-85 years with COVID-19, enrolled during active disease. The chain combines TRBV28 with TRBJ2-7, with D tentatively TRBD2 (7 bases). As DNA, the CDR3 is TGTGCCAGCAGTTTAAGGGGGGGCATTACCTACGAGCAGTACTTC. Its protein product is CASSLRGGITYEQYF.